This TCR beta chain was found in a study of T cell responses to AZD1222 COVID-19 vaccine. Overall study: Second-dose recipients at about 4 or about 12 weeks were treated as one pooled group.

Sequenced by immunoSEQ multiplex PCR; TCRdb stores in-frame clones only, minus some. The repertoire consists of 55,000 to 80,000 clones, with 80% to 90% occurring once and the leading ten covering 21%. V was cut by 4 bases and J by 6 bases, with 12 bases left in between. CDR1 is MNHNY and CDR2 is SVGAGI in the germline V gene (reference sequence). There are 13 residues in the CDR3. The rearrangement joins TRBV6-6 to TRBJ1-2; D may be TRBD1 (5 bases). Sequencing used peripheral blood, obtained on day 0 of AZD1222 vaccination. The TCR originated in an adult in good health. In DNA, the CDR3 is TGTGCCAGCAGTTCGGACACAACCAATGGCTACACCTTC. This codes for CASSSDTTNGYTF.